The text below deals with one T cell receptor (beta chain). Antigen specificity is unknown. Per individual sample, total RNA of at least 6 micrograms was extracted. This sample stems from a study of blood T cells in healthy people across ages. A second PCR of roughly 7 to 11 cycles used a sample-barcoded 5' primer and a J-beta primer mix. Each CDR3 protein gets one entry after TCRdb re-called the 5' RACE reads with MiXCR. The sample consists of fewer than 800,000 distinct CDR3 sequences, around 25% of them appearing once. Whole-study results and caveats: In long-lived donors, naive CD4+ cell counts and diversity exceeded those of aged donors.

The ends lost 5 bases at V and 6 bases at J; junction bases unmatched: 9. Per the germline V gene, CDR1 is DFQATT and CDR2 is SNEGSKA (reference sequence). This CDR3 spans 14 amino acids. These sequences were also reported in another study, on T cells of mothers and their children. This second report adds: The sample comes from fewer than 10 healthy Caucasian donors: mothers and children.

The sample consisted of blood. The sequence was collected from a boy between 10 and 17 years old in good health. The chain links TRBV20-1 to TRBJ2-1; 8 bases align to TRBD2. CDR3 in amino acids: CSAGLAKRGNEQFF. CDR3 bases: TGCAGTGCTGGACTAGCCAAGAGGGGCAATGAGCAGTTCTTC.